This is a list of T cell receptor beta chains from one sample in a study of blood T cell repertoires in COVID-19. Produced via immunoSEQ multiplex PCR; TCRdb's table is partial and in-frame only. The repertoire holds around 45,000 clones, with roughly 89% as singletons. Material: peripheral blood. These TCRs come from a man between 65 and 85 years old with active COVID-19. Both conserved end residues are part of each CDR3. Fields, in order: clone size, J gene, V gene, CDR3 protein. For some rows the clone size is stated as once, few or many, or as a class when expanded; others skip it.

>.|TRBJ2-7|TRBV28
CASTTGTYEQYF
>once|TRBJ1-5|TRBV7-2
CASSLQEAQPQHF
>.|TRBJ2-1|TRBV6-5
CASSYSSSGGADEQFF
>.|TRBJ2-2|TRBV4-1
CASSPGTGGTGELFF
>.|TRBJ1-6|TRBV5-6
CASSSRDRGSPLHF
>.|TRBJ1-4|TRBV29-1
CSVQGVLGEKLFF
>.|TRBJ2-7|TRBV25-1
CASSGVLYEQYF
>.|TRBJ1-5|TRBV19
CASSIQGVRNQPQHF
>.|TRBJ2-5|TRBV5-1
CASSLAGQVQETQYF
>.|TRBJ1-2|TRBV29-1
CSTRDTDYGYTF
>.|TRBJ1-2|TRBV5-1
CASSKGQVDYGYTF
>.|TRBJ2-1|TRBV11-2
CASSLDAAGQANEQFF
>.|TRBJ2-6|TRBV6-6
CASTGSGANVLTF
>.|TRBJ2-1|TRBV6-6
CASSYSKAGNPNEQFF
>.|TRBJ2-3|TRBV7-8
CASSSNRGIRTDTQYF
>.|TRBJ1-1|TRBV7-9
CASSLDSNTEAFF
>.|TRBJ2-4|TRBV18
CASSPGQTLAKNIQYF
>.|TRBJ2-7|TRBV2
CASSEIRDRWYEQYF
>once|TRBJ2-1|TRBV25-1
CASSEGGGGRNEQFF
>.|TRBJ2-1|TRBV19
CASTTSGPRSSYNEQFF
>.|TRBJ1-6|TRBV5-1
CASSLAGYENSPLHF
>.|TRBJ2-7|TRBV6-5
CASFGPGQGYHEQYF
>.|TRBJ2-1|TRBV5-5
CASAAGTGGSYNEQFF
>.|TRBJ1-4|TRBV4-1
CASSLWTGSNEKLFF
>.|TRBJ1-5|TRBV10-2
CASSESPGNSNQPQHF
>.|TRBJ2-7|TRBV6-5
CASTVEYEQYF
>.|TRBJ2-7|TRBV6-5
CASTDRGYEQYF
>.|TRBJ2-7|TRBV3-1/TRBV3-2
CASSQRTGAYEQYF
>.|TRBJ1-2|TRBV28
CASSSGTFSYGYTF
>.|TRBJ1-1|TRBV6-5
CASSTFAINTEAFF
>once|TRBJ2-3|TRBV6-2/TRBV6-3
CASSSETGVTDTQYF
>.|TRBJ1-5|TRBV5-5
CASSWGELPREPQHF
>once|TRBJ2-3|TRBV10-3
CAISATGGGTDTQYF
>.|TRBJ2-1|TRBV5-1
CASSLAERGGLNNEQFF
>.|TRBJ2-7|TRBV10-3
CAISELAGSYEQYF
>.|TRBJ2-3|TRBV15
CATSRFRGRSTDTQYF
>.|TRBJ2-3|TRBV5-1
CASSKGDRWNTDTQYF
>.|TRBJ1-2|TRBV7-9
CASSLVAEFGYTF
>.|TRBJ2-3|TRBV6-1
CASSGPQRGSHPDTQYF
>.|TRBJ2-5|TRBV7-8
CASSLVGVAGGQETQYF
>.|TRBJ2-7|TRBV18
CASSPPGLEPYEQYF
>.|TRBJ2-1|TRBV12-3/TRBV12-4
CASSSGQGNEQFF
>once|TRBJ2-1|TRBV11-3
CASSLGQGSHEQFF
>once|TRBJ1-2|TRBV5-1
CASSEGTGAVSYGYTF
>.|TRBJ2-7|TRBV19
CASSKGQGGEQYF
>.|TRBJ2-1|TRBV15
CATSRGQRTSWKGSYNEQFF
>.|TRBJ1-4|TRBV5-1
CASSPELQGRNEKLFF
>few|TRBJ2-5|TRBV7-2
CASSLGNSGAPQETQYF
>.|TRBJ2-6|TRBV11-2
CASSLFQSGANVLTF
>.|TRBJ2-7|TRBV19
CASQGQGPYEQYF
>.|TRBJ2-5|TRBV3-1/TRBV3-2
CASSLTSGGLQETQYF
>.|TRBJ2-3|TRBV7-2
CASSLVASGERDTQYF
>.|TRBJ2-7|TRBV27
CASSKHYRGYPYEQYF
>.|TRBJ2-3|TRBV15
CATSRSTGITDTQYF
>.|TRBJ1-1|TRBV6-5
CASRGDRGTEAFF
>.|TRBJ1-4|TRBV19
CATREGAVNEKLFF
>.|TRBJ1-2|TRBV29-1
CSVGAPNYGYTF
>.|TRBJ1-3|TRBV4-3
CASSQYFAGGLGNTIYF
>.|TRBJ2-5|TRBV11-3
CASSLAGQGKDETQYF
>.|TRBJ1-5|TRBV27
CASSFSSSNQPQHF